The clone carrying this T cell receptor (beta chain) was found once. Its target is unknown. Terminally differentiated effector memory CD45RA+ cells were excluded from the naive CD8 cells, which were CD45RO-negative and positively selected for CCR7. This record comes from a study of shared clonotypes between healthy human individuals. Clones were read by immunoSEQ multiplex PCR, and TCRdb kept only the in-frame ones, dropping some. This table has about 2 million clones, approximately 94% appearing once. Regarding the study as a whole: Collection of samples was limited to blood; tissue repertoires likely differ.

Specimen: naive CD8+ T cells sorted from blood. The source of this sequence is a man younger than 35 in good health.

The DNA of the CDR3 is TGTGCCAGCAGCGTAGTGACTAGCGGGACCCAGTACTTC. Translation: CASSVVTSGTQYF. This chain connects TRBV9 to TRBJ2-5; TRBD2 agrees at 9 bases. This CDR3 has 13 amino acids. The V gene end was trimmed by 0 bases and the J gene end by 7 bases; junction bases not matched to a gene: 1. The germline gives CDR1 SGDLS, CDR2 YYNGEE. The complete variable domain, with remaining parts taken from reference TRBV9 and TRBJ2-5, reads DSGVTQTPKHLITATGQRVTLRCSPRSGDLSVYWYQQSLDQGLQFLIQYYNGEERAKGNILERFSAQQFPDLHSELNLSSLELGDSALYFCASSVVTSGTQYFGPGTRLLVL.